The clone carrying this T cell receptor (beta chain) was counted many times. The data originate from a study of patients and donors after allogeneic stem cell transplantation. MiXCR, applied by TCRdb to the RT-PCR reads, yields one record per CDR3 protein. The data contain 160,000 or so distinct CDR3 sequences, roughly 22% of them singletons. V lost 5 bases to trimming and J lost 7 bases, with 17 bases between them. CDR3 length: 14 amino acids. Per germline, CDR1 LGHDT and CDR2 YNNKEL (reference sequence). This clonotype was sampled from a human donor who was either an allogeneic HSCT recipient or a stem cell or donor lymphocyte infusion donor (not recorded which). It is not recorded whose cells these are; they may come from a transplant donor. The V and J genes are TRBV3-1 and TRBJ1-2, with a tentative D call TRBD1 (5 bases). Sequenced input: blood, either unsorted or a sorted T cell fraction (not recorded which). CDR3 protein: CASSSGSSTRGYTF. The CDR3 nucleotides read TGTGCCAGCAGCTCAGGGAGCTCAACTCGTGGCTACACCTTC.